The rows below give T cell receptor beta chains drawn from one sample of a study of shared clonotypes between healthy human individuals. Assay: immunoSEQ multiplex PCR; the TCRdb copy retains only in-frame clones and omits some. The sample holds about 2.4 million clones, over 85% seen once. The source material was naive CD4+ T cells from PBMCs. The receptors were sampled from a man aged 18 to 30 in good health. Some clones in this sample may be carry-over from other donors' samples. CDR3s include the opening cysteine and the closing phenylalanine or tryptophan. Fields, in order: CDR3 protein, CDR3 DNA, V gene, D gene, J gene, clone size. A D gene is named only where the DNA matches it firmly. Size values are once, few and many counts, or a class for expanded clones, and some rows have none.

CDR3 protein: CASSRGASSYEQYF; CDR3 DNA: TGTGCCAGCAGTAGGGGCGCCAGCTCCTACGAGCAGTACTTC; V gene: TRBV11-3; D gene: -; J gene: TRBJ2-7; clone size: -
CDR3 protein: CASSGRLAGVDNEQFF; CDR3 DNA: TGTGCCAGCAGCGGACGACTAGCGGGAGTGGACAATGAGCAGTTCTTC; V gene: TRBV5-8; D gene: TRBD2; J gene: TRBJ2-1; clone size: -
CDR3 protein: CASSLFRTEPSFYGYTF; CDR3 DNA: TGTGCCAGCAGTTTATTTAGGACAGAGCCATCGTTCTATGGCTACACCTTC; V gene: TRBV28; D gene: -; J gene: TRBJ1-2; clone size: -
CDR3 protein: CASRREMDTGELFF; CDR3 DNA: TGTGCCAGCAGGCGGGAGATGGACACCGGGGAGCTGTTTTTT; V gene: TRBV2; D gene: TRBD2; J gene: TRBJ2-2; clone size: -
CDR3 protein: CATSRTDEAFF; CDR3 DNA: TGTGCCACCAGTCGAACAGACGAAGCTTTCTTT; V gene: TRBV15; D gene: -; J gene: TRBJ1-1; clone size: -
CDR3 protein: CASSAAPGTGIGDGYTF; CDR3 DNA: TGTGCCAGCAGTGCTGCCCCCGGGACAGGGATTGGAGATGGCTACACCTTC; V gene: TRBV28; D gene: TRBD1; J gene: TRBJ1-2; clone size: -
CDR3 protein: CASSLPGQARETQYF; CDR3 DNA: TGTGCCAGCAGCTTACCGGGACAGGCCCGGGAGACCCAGTACTTC; V gene: TRBV7-2; D gene: TRBD1; J gene: TRBJ2-5; clone size: -
CDR3 protein: CASSLDRDSNQPQHF; CDR3 DNA: TGTGCCAGCTCGCTTGACAGGGATAGCAATCAGCCCCAGCATTTT; V gene: TRBV18; D gene: TRBD1; J gene: TRBJ1-5; clone size: few
CDR3 protein: CASSPRGGRTDTQYF; CDR3 DNA: TGTGCCAGCAGTCCGCGCGGGGGGAGGACAGATACGCAGTATTTT; V gene: TRBV7-7; D gene: TRBD2; J gene: TRBJ2-3; clone size: -
CDR3 protein: CASSQGRQGDTQYF; CDR3 DNA: TGTGCCAGCAGCCAGGGGCGACAGGGAGATACGCAGTATTTT; V gene: TRBV4-2; D gene: TRBD1; J gene: TRBJ2-3; clone size: -
CDR3 protein: CAISAGQGVTPYF; CDR3 DNA: TGTGCCATCAGTGCGGGACAGGGGGTAACCCCTTACTTC; V gene: TRBV10-3; D gene: TRBD1; J gene: TRBJ2-7; clone size: -
CDR3 protein: CASSANPDTQYF; CDR3 DNA: TGTGCCAGCAGCGCGAATCCCGATACGCAGTATTTT; V gene: TRBV7-3; D gene: -; J gene: TRBJ2-3; clone size: -
CDR3 protein: CASSKRSEGGRNEQFF; CDR3 DNA: TGTGCCAGCAGCAAACGTAGTGAGGGAGGTCGGAATGAGCAGTTCTTC; V gene: TRBV21-1; D gene: -; J gene: TRBJ2-1; clone size: -
CDR3 protein: CASSRIASGANVLTF; CDR3 DNA: TGTGCCAGCAGCCGCATCGCCTCTGGGGCCAACGTCCTGACTTTC; V gene: TRBV5-5; D gene: -; J gene: TRBJ2-6; clone size: -
CDR3 protein: CSVRVETAFF; CDR3 DNA: TGCAGCGTTAGAGTTGAAACAGCTTTCTTT; V gene: TRBV29-1; D gene: -; J gene: TRBJ1-1; clone size: few
CDR3 protein: CASSLAIPSGSPDTQYF; CDR3 DNA: TGTGCCAGCAGCTTAGCGATCCCTAGCGGGAGCCCAGATACGCAGTATTTT; V gene: TRBV7-6; D gene: TRBD2; J gene: TRBJ2-3; clone size: -
CDR3 protein: CASSVQSNGYEQYF; CDR3 DNA: TGTGCCAGCAGCGTCCAAAGTAACGGCTACGAGCAGTACTTC; V gene: TRBV9; D gene: -; J gene: TRBJ2-7; clone size: -
CDR3 protein: CASSDSNQPQHF; CDR3 DNA: TGTGCCAGCAGTGATAGCAATCAGCCCCAGCATTTT; V gene: TRBV6-1; D gene: -; J gene: TRBJ1-5; clone size: -